This T cell receptor beta chain came from a study of tumor-infiltrating lymphocytes in primary liver carcinoma. Study-wide background: Patients underwent surgical resection for primary liver carcinoma. General study findings and limits: Tumor-adjacent and tumor-blood pairs displayed less overlap than did pairs of tumor regions.

This clonotype came up many times. Its antigen is not known. Alongside blood RNA obtained from unsorted whole blood, germline DNA was also extracted. Patients were treatment-naive with chronic HBV infection. Germline CDR1 is SQVTM and CDR2 is ANQGSEA. The ends were cut back, 3 bases at V and 1 base at J, with 3 bases in the middle. The CDR3 is 11 amino acids. With a constant-region primer, TCR beta cDNA was made from approximately 500 ng of total RNA. Each TCR beta library was derived from three nested multiplex PCR rounds that employed slightly modified ARM-PCR. For approximately 10 cycles apiece, the opening two PCR rounds ran with TRBV1-TRBV30 forward primers and a C-beta reverse primer. Each CDR3 protein gets one entry after TCRdb re-called the multiplex PCR reads with MiXCR. The sample records approximately 310,000 distinct CDR3 sequences, over 55% being singletons.

The chain combines TRBV29-1 with TRBJ1-1; D unresolved. Material for sequencing was peripheral blood. This receptor was obtained from a man aged 40-55 years with primary liver carcinoma and hepatitis B virus infection. CDR3 loop: CSVDRNTEAFF. The CDR3 DNA reads as TGCAGCGTTGACCGGAACACTGAAGCTTTCTTT.